A selection of T cell receptor beta chains follows, all from one sample in a study of blood T cell repertoires in COVID-19. TCRdb's copy holds only in-frame clones and misses some; the assay was immunoSEQ multiplex PCR. The table has hundreds of thousands of clones, more than 80% seen once; the top ten hold 0.95% to 1.5%. Sequenced input: peripheral blood. These receptors were obtained from a woman aged 25 to 45 with COVID-19, enrolled during active disease. The CDR3 runs from the conserved cysteine through the conserved F or W. Fields, in order: J gene, V gene, CDR3 length, D gene, clone size, CDR3 DNA, CDR3 protein. D genes are given only for firm matches. Clone size is shown for a subset of rows, as once, few, many or a class of expanded clone.

TRBJ1-2	TRBV5-1	14	.	.	TGCGCCAGCAGCCCAACCCAGGTCGGCTATGGCTACACCTTC	CASSPTQVGYGYTF
TRBJ2-1	TRBV10-2	13	.	.	TGCGCCAGCGAGGGAAGCTCCTACAATGAGCAGTTCTTC	CASEGSSYNEQFF
TRBJ2-2	TRBV29-1	14	TRBD1	.	TGCAGCGTGCCGGGACAGACGAACACCGGGGAGCTGTTTTTT	CSVPGQTNTGELFF
TRBJ2-7	TRBV4-3	14	TRBD1	.	TGCGCCAGCAGCCTAACCGGGACAGACTACGAGCAGTACTTC	CASSLTGTDYEQYF
TRBJ1-2	TRBV5-6	14	.	.	TGTGCCAGCAGCCCTAGGGCAGGGCTCTATGGCTACACCTTC	CASSPRAGLYGYTF
TRBJ2-1	TRBV24-1	14	TRBD1	.	TGTGCCACCAGTGGGGTGAGGGGGCCTAATGAGCAGTTCTTC	CATSGVRGPNEQFF
TRBJ2-1	TRBV28	19	TRBD1	.	TGTGCCAGCAGTCCATCCGTAATACAGGGGTTTGTATCCTACAATGAGCAGTTCTTC	CASSPSVIQGFVSYNEQFF
TRBJ1-2	TRBV10-1	17	TRBD1	.	TGCGCCAGCAGTGAAGTTTGCCCGCAGGGGGAGAACTATGGCTACACCTTC	CASSEVCPQGENYGYTF
TRBJ2-1	TRBV7-9	15	.	.	TGTGCCAGCAGCTTATCGGAGGGCGGAAACAATGAGCAGTTCTTC	CASSLSEGGNNEQFF
TRBJ1-1	TRBV13	14	.	.	TGTGCCAGCAGCTTAAGAGGAACGAACACTGAAGCTTTCTTT	CASSLRGTNTEAFF
TRBJ2-1	TRBV29-1	14	TRBD1	.	TGCAGCGTTGAACCAGGGGGCTCCTACAATGAGCAGTTCTTC	CSVEPGGSYNEQFF
TRBJ1-2	TRBV5-6	16	TRBD1	.	TGTGCCAGCAGCTTGGCCGTCGGACAGGGGGTAAACGGCTACACCTTC	CASSLAVGQGVNGYTF
TRBJ1-1	TRBV5-1	15	.	.	TGCGCCAGCAGCTTGTTGGGGGCGAAGGGTATTGAAGCTTTCTTT	CASSLLGAKGIEAFF
TRBJ2-6	TRBV2	15	.	.	TGTGCCAGCAGTGCGACACTCTCTGGGGCCAACGTCCTGACTTTC	CASSATLSGANVLTF
TRBJ2-2	TRBV2	15	.	.	TGTGCCAGCAGTGAATACGACGGGGGTACCGGGGAGCTGTTTTTT	CASSEYDGGTGELFF
TRBJ2-2	TRBV10-3	14	.	.	TGTGCCATCAGTGAGGGCGGGAACACCGGGGAGCTGTTTTTT	CAISEGGNTGELFF
TRBJ1-3	TRBV2	16	.	once	TGTGCCAGCAGTGGGGGAACAAGGGGCTCTGGAAACACCATATATTTT	CASSGGTRGSGNTIYF
TRBJ2-1	TRBV7-2	16	TRBD2	.	TGTGCCAGCAGCTTAGCGTCTAGCGGGAGGGGGAATGAGCAGTTCTTC	CASSLASSGRGNEQFF
TRBJ1-4	TRBV30	14	.	.	TGTGCCTGGAGTGTTAAGGGGCTTAATGAAAAACTGTTTTTT	CAWSVKGLNEKLFF
TRBJ2-3	TRBV7-2	14	TRBD1	.	TGTGCCAGCAGCTTGCAGGGGGGCACAGATACGCAGTATTTT	CASSLQGGTDTQYF
TRBJ2-1	TRBV4-2	15	.	.	TGTGCCAGCAGCCAAGATGACCTAGAGGGAACAGAGCAGTTCTTC	CASSQDDLEGTEQFF
TRBJ2-3	TRBV9	16	TRBD1	.	TGTGCCAGCAGCGTAGAGACAGGGGATCTCTACGATACGCAGTATTTT	CASSVETGDLYDTQYF
TRBJ2-1	TRBV6-6	15	TRBD1	.	TGTGCCAGCAGTCCGATGGACAGGGCAGAAAATGAGCAGTTCTTC	CASSPMDRAENEQFF
TRBJ2-7	TRBV7-3	14	TRBD2	.	TGTGCCAGCAGCCTAATAGCGGGAGCGGGCGAGCAGTACTTC	CASSLIAGAGEQYF
TRBJ1-6	TRBV7-3	15	TRBD1	once	TGTGCCAGCAGCTTAACCGGACAGGGCCTGTCACCCCTCCACTTT	CASSLTGQGLSPLHF
TRBJ1-2	TRBV14	14	TRBD1	.	TGTGCCAGCAGCCGCAGACAGGGGAACTATGGCTACACCTTC	CASSRRQGNYGYTF
TRBJ2-5	TRBV29-1	16	TRBD1	.	TGCAGCGTTGAGGGACAGGGGGCGGAGGGGCAAGAGACCCAGTACTTC	CSVEGQGAEGQETQYF
TRBJ1-2	TRBV18	18	TRBD1	.	TGTGCCAGCTCACCACCCGGCTCCGGTAGGCAGGGGGCCTATGGCTACACCTTC	CASSPPGSGRQGAYGYTF
TRBJ2-1	TRBV6-4	14	TRBD2	.	TGTGCCAGCAGTGACGGACTAGCGGGGAATGAGCAGTTCTTC	CASSDGLAGNEQFF
TRBJ2-2	TRBV7-2	15	TRBD1	.	TGTGCCAGCAGCTCATCGACAGGGTATACCGGGGAGCTGTTTTTT	CASSSSTGYTGELFF
TRBJ1-5	TRBV18	14	.	.	TGTGCCAGCTCGTTTTCGAGCGGCAATCAGCCCCAGCATTTT	CASSFSSGNQPQHF
TRBJ2-2	TRBV7-9	16	TRBD1	.	TGTGCCAGCAGCCACCGGGACAGCGGCAACACCGGGGAGCTGTTTTTT	CASSHRDSGNTGELFF
TRBJ2-2	TRBV28	14	TRBD2	.	TGTGCCAGTCGTAGCGGGGGGGCAGCCGGGGAGCTGTTTTTT	CASRSGGAAGELFF
TRBJ1-1	TRBV7-2	14	.	.	TGTGCCAGCAGCGCGACCCGGGGTGGGACTGAAGCTTTCTTT	CASSATRGGTEAFF
TRBJ2-7	TRBV5-6	13	.	.	TGTGCCAGCAGCTGCGCAGGGTTATACGAGCAGTACTTC	CASSCAGLYEQYF
TRBJ1-5	TRBV4-1	18	TRBD1	.	TGCGCCAGCAGCCAAGGAAACGGACAGGGGGCGCTAAATCAGCCCCAGCATTTT	CASSQGNGQGALNQPQHF
TRBJ2-5	TRBV5-1	16	TRBD2	.	TGCGCCAGCAGCATCGGACTAGCGGGGGGGCGGGAGACCCAGTACTTC	CASSIGLAGGRETQYF
TRBJ1-2	TRBV6-6	15	TRBD1	.	TGTGCCAGCAGTTATAACGGACAGGGAACGGGCGGCTACACCTTC	CASSYNGQGTGGYTF
TRBJ1-2	TRBV28	13	.	few	TGTGCCAGCAGAGATAGGGGTCCCTATGGCTACACCTTC	CASRDRGPYGYTF
TRBJ2-5	TRBV5-1	14	.	.	TGCGCCAGCAGCTTGCTCGGGAATCAAGAGACCCAGTACTTC	CASSLLGNQETQYF
TRBJ2-1	TRBV28	15	TRBD2	.	TGTGCCAGCAGTTCAACTAGCGGGAGTTGGAATGAGCAGTTCTTC	CASSSTSGSWNEQFF
TRBJ2-7	TRBV29-1	13	TRBD1	.	TGCAGCGTGACGGACAGGGGACCCTACGAGCAGTACTTC	CSVTDRGPYEQYF
TRBJ1-2	TRBV27	16	.	.	TGTGCCAGCAGTTCCCTCCTTGCAGGAGGGAACTATGGCTACACCTTC	CASSSLLAGGNYGYTF
TRBJ2-7	TRBV7-3	16	TRBD1	.	TGTGCCAGCAGCCTCCACGGGACAGGGGCTCTGTACGAGCAGTACTTC	CASSLHGTGALYEQYF
TRBJ2-3	TRBV29-1	13	TRBD2	.	TGCAGCGTTATAGCGGGAAGCACAGATACGCAGTATTTT	CSVIAGSTDTQYF
TRBJ1-2	TRBV4-3	18	TRBD1	.	TGCGCCAGCAGCCAAGATACGGGACAGGGACTATTTTGGTATGGCTACACCTTC	CASSQDTGQGLFWYGYTF
TRBJ2-7	TRBV15	17	TRBD2	.	TGTGCCACCAGCAGAGCCCACCCTAGCGGGGGGGTCTACGAGCAGTACTTC	CATSRAHPSGGVYEQYF
TRBJ2-5	TRBV4-2	17	.	.	TGTGCCAGCAGCCCCCACGCGCGTCAGGGGGGCGGGGAGACCCAGTACTTC	CASSPHARQGGGETQYF
TRBJ2-1	TRBV5-4	15	.	.	TGTGCCAGCAGCGCTGGGGGGGCAATACGCAATGAGCAGTTCTTC	CASSAGGAIRNEQFF
TRBJ1-1	TRBV27	13	.	.	TGTGCCAGCAGTTCTTGGACAGCCGGGCGAGCTTTCTTT	CASSSWTAGRAFF
TRBJ2-3	TRBV4-2	16	TRBD2	.	TGTGCCAGCAGCCAACAACTAGCGGACGACCGGGATACGCAGTATTTT	CASSQQLADDRDTQYF
TRBJ1-5	TRBV6-2/TRBV6-3	15	.	.	TGTGCCAGCAGTTATAGTAGCGGGGGCGCGCAGCCCCAGCATTTT	CASSYSSGGAQPQHF
TRBJ2-2	TRBV29-1	18	.	.	TGCAGCGTTGAAGATTGGGACTCCAAGGGACCGAACACCGGGGAGCTGTTTTTT	CSVEDWDSKGPNTGELFF
TRBJ1-3	TRBV14	16	TRBD1	.	TGTGCCAGCAGCTACAGGGGGCCTTCCTCTGGAAACACCATATATTTT	CASSYRGPSSGNTIYF
TRBJ2-5	TRBV5-6	14	.	.	TGTGCCAGCAGCTTGCGGGATTTACGGGAGACCCAGTACTTC	CASSLRDLRETQYF
TRBJ1-1	TRBV6-5	14	.	.	TGTGCCAGCAGGAGGGACACCGGGAACACTGAAGCTTTCTTT	CASRRDTGNTEAFF